The TCR beta chain described here comes from a study of CD8+ T cells in alopecia areata. Overall study context: Treated patients received oral tofacitinib, 5 to 10 mg twice daily.

The CDR3 length is 14 residues. CDR1 and CDR2 (germline): SQVTM, ANQGSEA. V lost 4 bases and J 0 bases, leaving 12 bases between the germline ends. Sample treatment: oral pan-JAK inhibitor, 5-10 mg twice daily. Notes on the study in general: Researchers report lesional scalp, most notably alopecia totalis/universalis, outstripped normal scalp in clonality.

Extraction and reverse transcription of RNA yielded cDNA as the sequencing template. The assay was immunoSEQ multiplex PCR, and TCRdb's table has in-frame clones only and misses some. This repertoire shows approximately 150,000 clones, around 59% found once; its top ten account for approximately 15%. In regard to this clone: Antigen: not known.

This sample comprised CD4+ T cells sorted from blood, obtained at week 24, from a patient treated with tofacitinib. The J gene is TRBJ1-1, the V gene TRBV29-1, with TRBD1 as a possible D gene (5 bases). This clonotype was sampled from a human donor with alopecia areata. Here the CDR3 reads CSVADSGLNTEAFF. In DNA form, the CDR3 reads TGCAGCGTTGCGGATTCAGGGTTGAACACTGAAGCTTTCTTT. Full variable domain (outside the CDR3, taken from reference TRBV29-1 and TRBJ1-1): SAVISQKPSRDICQRGTSLTIQCQVDSQVTMMFWYRQQPGQSLTLIATANQGSEATYESGFVIDKFPISRPNLTFSTLTVSNMSPEDSSIYLCSVADSGLNTEAFFGQGTRLTVV.